These T cell receptor beta chains were read from a single sample in a study of OX40 agonist ivuxolimab in advanced cancers. The method was immunoSEQ multiplex PCR; TCRdb's version includes in-frame clones alone and lacks a portion of them. The table shows 55,000 to 80,000 clones, with approximately 79% occurring only once. The sample consisted of CD4+ or CD8+ T cells sorted from blood, taken in a trial of the OX40 agonist ivuxolimab. These receptors originate from an adult with an advanced solid tumor such as melanoma, head and neck, liver or kidney cancer. The CDR3 runs from the conserved cysteine through the conserved F or W. The D gene is left open where the match is weak. The listing skips clone size in some rows; elsewhere it reads once, few, many or a size class.

cdr3_length j_call v_call d_call clone_size cdr3_nt cdr3_aa
15 TRBJ2-7 TRBV11-3 - - TGTGCCAGCAGTTCCCCAGGGGCTTCTACCTACGAGCAGTACTTC CASSSPGASTYEQYF
16 TRBJ2-2 TRBV6-6 - few TGTGCCAGCAGTCAGTGGGGGGGGCGAGGGACCGGGGAGCTGTTTTTT CASSQWGGRGTGELFF
18 TRBJ2-1 TRBV27 - - TGTGCCAGCAGTAGAAGGGTCACAGGGTACGAACTGGTCAATGAGCAGTTCTTC CASSRRVTGYELVNEQFF
15 TRBJ2-2 TRBV7-9 TRBD2 - TGTGCCAGCAGCTCGGGACTAACGAACACCGGGGAGCTGTTTTTT CASSSGLTNTGELFF
13 TRBJ1-1 TRBV11-1 - - TGTGCCAGCAGCTTAGGTCGGAACACTGAAGCTTTCTTT CASSLGRNTEAFF
16 TRBJ2-1 TRBV7-3 TRBD2 - TGTGCCAGCAGCTTAACTCAACTAGCGGGAGGTCATGAGCAGTTCTTC CASSLTQLAGGHEQFF
16 TRBJ1-3 TRBV14 - - TGTGCCAGCAGCCGACTACCCGGACAAGCTGGAAACACCATATATTTT CASSRLPGQAGNTIYF
13 TRBJ2-2 TRBV2 - - TGTGCCAGCAGTGAAGGGCAAAGCGGGGAGCTGTTTTTT CASSEGQSGELFF
18 TRBJ1-1 TRBV18 TRBD1 - TGTGCCAGCTCACCACTGGGTTTAAGGGGGCGAAAGAACACTGAAGCTTTCTTT CASSPLGLRGRKNTEAFF
14 TRBJ2-7 TRBV11-2 - - TGTGCCAGCCTCCCCTCCGGCGGGCACTACGAGCAGTACTTC CASLPSGGHYEQYF
13 TRBJ2-5 TRBV14 - - TGTGCCAGCAGCGGACAGCTCCAAGAGACCCAGTACTTC CASSGQLQETQYF
15 TRBJ2-1 TRBV7-7 - - TGTGCCAGCAGCGCGCTTCGAGATCCGTCCAATGAGCAGTTCTTC CASSALRDPSNEQFF
15 TRBJ2-1 TRBV6-6 - - TGTGCCAGCAGTTACTCGTCAAGCGTAGACAATGAGCAGTTCTTC CASSYSSSVDNEQFF
16 TRBJ2-7 TRBV13 TRBD2 once TGTGCCAGCAGCTTAGCTATCAGCGGGAGGAGGTACGAGCAGTACTTC CASSLAISGRRYEQYF
15 TRBJ1-6 TRBV7-3 TRBD1 - TGTGCCAGCAGCTTAATGGGCCAGGGGGCTTCACCCCTCCACTTT CASSLMGQGASPLHF
13 TRBJ1-1 TRBV6-6 - - TGTGCCAGCAGCACCACAGGGAACACTGAAGCTTTCTTT CASSTTGNTEAFF
11 TRBJ2-7 TRBV20-1 - few TGCAGTGCTAACGGCCCCCACGAGCAGTACTTC CSANGPHEQYF
14 TRBJ1-4 TRBV11-2 - - TGTGCCAGCAGCTTAGCTGGGTTCGGAGAAAAACTGTTTTTT CASSLAGFGEKLFF
15 TRBJ2-7 TRBV27 - - TGTGCCAGCAGCACCCGGGACATGACCTCCTACGAGCAGTACTTC CASSTRDMTSYEQYF
11 TRBJ1-1 TRBV7-8 - - TGTGCCAGCAGCCTCTACTTAGAAGCTTTCTTT CASSLYLEAFF
13 TRBJ2-5 TRBV2 TRBD1 - TGTGCCAGCCGACAGGGGGCTCGAGAGACCCAGTACTTC CASRQGARETQYF
16 TRBJ1-5 TRBV14 - - TGTGCCAGCAGCCAAGAAAGGGTCTGGGGCAATCAGCCCCAGCATTTT CASSQERVWGNQPQHF
13 TRBJ2-1 TRBV30 - few TGTGCCTGGAGTTGGGACGGCACCAATGAGCAGTTCTTC CAWSWDGTNEQFF
19 TRBJ2-1 TRBV7-2 TRBD2 - TGTGCCAGCAGTTCTCCGGGACTAGCGGGAGGTTTTTCCTACAATGAGCAGTTCTTC CASSSPGLAGGFSYNEQFF
15 TRBJ2-1 TRBV7-6 - - TGTGCCAGTCGTTCCCAAGGGACCCCCGGGGCTGAGCAGTTCTTC CASRSQGTPGAEQFF
19 TRBJ2-1 TRBV9 TRBD2 - TGTGCCAGCAGCACATCCGGGACTAGCGGGTCCAGCTCCTACAATGAGCAGTTCTTC CASSTSGTSGSSSYNEQFF
22 TRBJ2-7 TRBV5-1 - - TGCGCCAGCCGACGAAACCCCACCCCGTCAGGGGGATCGGGGGCACGCTCCTACGAGCAGTACTTC CASRRNPTPSGGSGARSYEQYF
15 TRBJ2-5 TRBV5-1 - - TGCGCCAGCACCCTGATGGGGGGAATCCAAGAGACCCAGTACTTC CASTLMGGIQETQYF
15 TRBJ2-2 TRBV7-9 TRBD1 - TGTGCCAGCAGCTTGGGACAGGGGAGCACCGGGGAGCTGTTTTTT CASSLGQGSTGELFF
12 TRBJ1-2 TRBV19 - - TGTGCCAGTAGTTGGTTGAACTATGGCTACACCTTC CASSWLNYGYTF
16 TRBJ2-3 TRBV7-2 - - TGTGCCAGCAGCTTAGCTGTGTTGGGTCGGACAGATACGCAGTATTTT CASSLAVLGRTDTQYF
12 TRBJ1-2 TRBV30 - - TGTGCCTGGAGGACAGGCGACTATGGCTACACCTTC CAWRTGDYGYTF
13 TRBJ2-1 TRBV6-5 - - TGTGCCAGCAGTGCCCGACAGACCAGTGAGCAGTTCTTC CASSARQTSEQFF
15 TRBJ2-5 TRBV11-2 - - TGTGCCAGCAGCCGCCTTCTCCGGGACCAAGAGACCCAGTACTTC CASSRLLRDQETQYF
16 TRBJ1-5 TRBV7-2 - - TGTGCCAGCAGCTTAGCGTTGGTCTCCCCCAATCAGCCCCAGCATTTT CASSLALVSPNQPQHF
12 TRBJ2-2 TRBV5-6 - - TGTGCCAGCAGCCCGAACACCGGGGAGCTGTTTTTT CASSPNTGELFF
17 TRBJ1-2 TRBV19 TRBD1 - TGTGCCAGTAGTATCCCCCCTTCGACAGGGCGTTGGTATGGCTACACCTTC CASSIPPSTGRWYGYTF
16 TRBJ1-2 TRBV18 - - TGTGCCAGCTCACCACCTACGACCACGGACAGATATGGCTACACCTTC CASSPPTTTDRYGYTF
15 TRBJ2-1 TRBV29-1 TRBD1 - TGCAGCGGGGGCACACCAGGGACAGCTTACAATGAGCAGTTCTTC CSGGTPGTAYNEQFF
16 TRBJ2-2 TRBV4-3 - - TGCGCCAGCAGCCAAGAACCGCAGGCCCGGGACGGGGAGCTGTTTTTT CASSQEPQARDGELFF
15 TRBJ1-1 TRBV10-3 - - TGTGCCATCTCCAAGACAGGTCCCATGAACACTGAAGCTTTCTTT CAISKTGPMNTEAFF
15 TRBJ2-2 TRBV6-5 TRBD2 - TGTGCCAGCAGGCCGGGGACTACGAACACCGGGGAGCTGTTTTTT CASRPGTTNTGELFF
15 TRBJ1-2 TRBV6-5 TRBD1 - TGTGCCAGCAGTAAGCGGGGACAGGGGACCTATGGCTACACCTTC CASSKRGQGTYGYTF
13 TRBJ1-1 TRBV7-2 - - TGTGCCAGCAGCTTCTATGTACACACTGAAGCTTTCTTT CASSFYVHTEAFF
17 TRBJ2-1 TRBV7-2 TRBD1 - TGTGCCAGCAGTTTACAACAGGGGGCACGATCCTACAATGAGCAGTTCTTC CASSLQQGARSYNEQFF
13 TRBJ1-1 TRBV14 - few TGTGCCAGCAGTGGACGTGAGACCACTGAAGCTTTCTTT CASSGRETTEAFF
13 TRBJ1-1 TRBV11-3 - - TGTGCCAGCAGCTCCCGATATTGGTTTGAAGCTTTCTTT CASSSRYWFEAFF
17 TRBJ1-3 TRBV5-8 TRBD1 - TGTGCCAGCCAGAGGGGACAGGGGGTATCGTCCGGAAACACCATATATTTT CASQRGQGVSSGNTIYF
14 TRBJ2-1 TRBV10-3 - - TGTGCCATCCGGAACAACGCCAGGGACAATGAGCAGTTCTTC CAIRNNARDNEQFF
11 TRBJ1-2 TRBV27 - - TGTGCCAGCAGCCAGGGCTATGGCTACACCTTC CASSQGYGYTF
16 TRBJ1-4 TRBV11-2 TRBD1 - TGTGCCAGCAGCCCGACCAACCCCCAGACAGGGGCTCGACTGTTTTTT CASSPTNPQTGARLFF
16 TRBJ1-5 TRBV19 - - TGTGCCAGTAGCAACCCCCTCGTTCGCAGCAATCAGCCCCAGCATTTT CASSNPLVRSNQPQHF
12 TRBJ1-2 TRBV4-1 - - TGCGCCAGCAGCCCGTCCGGCTATGGCTACACCTTC CASSPSGYGYTF
14 TRBJ2-5 TRBV7-2 - - TGTGCCAGCAGCTTAGTAGTCCAGGCAGAGACCCAGTACTTC CASSLVVQAETQYF
13 TRBJ1-2 TRBV6-6 - - TGTGCCAGCCAGTTCGGTACTAACTATGGCTACACCTTC CASQFGTNYGYTF
14 TRBJ2-5 TRBV18 - few TGTGCCAGCTCACGCGGACAGACGGGAGAGACCCAGTACTTC CASSRGQTGETQYF
16 TRBJ2-1 TRBV7-9 - - TGTGCCAGCAGCTTTTCCTACGGGAGAATCTACAATGAGCAGTTCTTC CASSFSYGRIYNEQFF